These 17 T cell receptor beta chains share one sample of origin, sequenced in a study of human T cells and chemical hapten exposure. From the RACE reads, TCRdb called clonotypes with MiXCR, one entry per CDR3 protein. The sample records 350,000 or so distinct CDR3 sequences, 6% to 8.5% being singletons. Described time point: patch test 1, 2 weeks after DPC sensitization. Treatment specified: therapeutic diphenylcyclopropenone sensitization with weekly scalp DPC. The starting material was whole blood, obtained in connection with sensitization to the hapten diphenylcyclopropenone (DPC). The receptors originated from a woman in her late teens or twenties with alopecia areata. Some clones in this sample may be carry-over from other donors' samples.

This clonotype was detected a few times. This chain uses TRBV11-1 with TRBJ2-1; D call uncertain. Germline values: CDR1 SGHAT, CDR2 FQDESV (reference sequence). V was clipped by 0 bases and J by 2 bases, with 8 bases between them. The CDR3 has 15 amino acids. For the CDR3, the DNA is TGTGCCAGCAGCTTAGCGAGAGGAACCTACAATGAGCAGTTCTTC. Encoded protein: CASSLARGTYNEQFF. The full variable domain, in which reference TRBV11-1 and TRBJ2-1 provide the parts outside the CDR3, is EAEVAQSPRYKITEKSQAVAFWCDPISGHATLYWYRQILGQGPELLVQFQDESVVDDSQLPKDRFSAERLKGVDSTLKIQPAELGDSAMYLCASSLARGTYNEQFFGPGTRLTVL.

This clonotype came up many times. This sequence joins TRBV14 and TRBJ2-1; the D gene is possibly TRBD1 (6 bases). This CDR3 comprises 15 residues. Germline values: CDR1 SGHDN, CDR2 FVKESK. Between the trimmed V and J ends, which lost 6 bases and 5 bases, there was a span of 17 bases. In DNA form, the CDR3 reads TGTGCCAGCAGAGCCCTAGGACAGACAAACAATGAGCAGTTCTTC. Translated, it gives CASRALGQTNNEQFF.

This clonotype was counted many times. J is TRBJ2-7 and V is TRBV6-2 or TRBV6-3; a weak D match, TRBD1 (6 bases). Trimming shortened V by 7 bases and J by 2 bases, and 24 bases separated the two germline ends. Germline V gene data show CDR1 as MNHEY and CDR2 as SVGEGT. The CDR3 has 17 amino acids. The CDR3 coding sequence is TGTGCCAGCATATCGCCCGTATTACAGGGAATCCCCTACGAGCAGTACTTC. Its translation is CASISPVLQGIPYEQYF.

This clonotype has more than one count but fewer than ten. The chain employs TRBV12-3 or TRBV12-4 and TRBJ1-1; D gene ambiguous. The CDR3 extends over 12 amino acids. V lost 1 base to trimming and J lost 11 bases, with 11 bases between them. The CDR3 DNA follows: TGTGCCAGCAGTTTAGAGGGCACCCCTGCTTTCTTT. Its protein is CASSLEGTPAFF.

This chain joins TRBV10-3 and TRBJ2-3; TRBD1 matches at 7 bases. Losses at the gene ends were 10 bases for V and 5 bases for J; bases not matched to a gene: 9. Germline V gene lookup returns CDR1 ENHRY and CDR2 SYGVKD. The CDR3 loop spans 13 amino acids. DNA of the CDR3: TGTGCCACCACAGGGGAGACAATAGATACGCAGTATTTT. Its translation: CATTGETIDTQYF.

This clonotype was recorded many times. CDR3 residues: CASSWIGNRGTDTQYF. CDR3 coding DNA: TGTGCCAGCAGTTGGATCGGGAATCGAGGCACAGATACGCAGTATTTT. The gene calls are TRBV5-6 and TRBJ2-3; a possible D gene is TRBD2 (5 bases). The CDR3 totals 16 residues. Per germline, CDR1 SGHDT and CDR2 YYEEEE. Trimming took off 5 bases at V and 1 base at J, with 17 bases between the two ends. The whole variable domain, remainder taken from reference TRBV5-6 and TRBJ2-3, is DAGVTQSPTHLIKTRGQQVTLRCSPKSGHDTVSWYQQALGQGPQFIFQYYEEEERQRGNFPDRFSGHQFPNYSSELNVNALLLGDSALYLCASSWIGNRGTDTQYFGPGTRLTVL.

This clonotype came up a few times. CDR3 in amino acids: CASSPGQGVWNEQFF. As DNA, the CDR3 is TGTGCCAGCAGTCCAGGACAGGGGGTGTGGAATGAGCAGTTCTTC. The rearrangement links TRBV12-3 or TRBV12-4 to TRBJ2-1, with 10 bases that match TRBD1. This CDR3 region has 15 residues. The V gene end was trimmed by 5 bases and the J gene end by 7 bases; junction bases not matched to a gene: 8.

This clonotype appeared a few times. The V call is TRBV18, the J call TRBJ2-1; 12 nucleotides align to TRBD2. Trimming at V came to 7 bases and at J to 10 bases, leaving 8 bases not matched to a gene. The germline CDR1 and CDR2 sequences are KGHSH and LQKENI. This CDR3 is built from 14 residues. In DNA, the CDR3 is TGTGCCAGCTTTACAATACTAGCGGGGGGCGAGCAGTTCTTC. It is translated as CASFTILAGGEQFF. Supplemented by reference TRBV18 and TRBJ2-1, the full variable domain reads NAGVMQNPRHLVRRRGQEARLRCSPMKGHSHVYWYRQLPEEGLKFMVYLQKENIIDESGMPKERFSAEFPKEGPSILRIQQVVRGDSAAYFCASFTILAGGEQFFGPGTRLTVL.

V and J are TRBV18 and TRBJ2-3; possibly TRBD1 or TRBD2 for D (5 bases each). The V end was cut by 0 bases, the J end by 0 bases, with 13 bases between. Germline V gene data show CDR1 as KGHSH and CDR2 as LQKENI. The CDR3 totals 17 residues. The CDR3, as DNA: TGTGCCAGCTCACCACCGGGAGAGGGGATGAGCACAGATACGCAGTATTTT. Protein product: CASSPPGEGMSTDTQYF. The complete variable domain, with remaining parts taken from reference TRBV18 and TRBJ2-3, reads NAGVMQNPRHLVRRRGQEARLRCSPMKGHSHVYWYRQLPEEGLKFMVYLQKENIIDESGMPKERFSAEFPKEGPSILRIQQVVRGDSAAYFCASSPPGEGMSTDTQYFGPGTRLTVL.

There are a few counts of this clonotype. The genes are TRBV7-2 and TRBJ2-3, with 8 bases lining up with TRBD2. CDR1 SGHTA and CDR2 FQGNSA come from the germline V gene. V was clipped by 5 bases and J by 4 bases; unmatched bases: 8. The CDR3 spans 15 residues. The CDR3: CASSARGAAADTQYF. The CDR3 nucleotides read TGTGCCAGCAGCGCGCGGGGGGCCGCCGCAGATACGCAGTATTTT. The full variable domain, completed using reference TRBV7-2 and TRBJ2-3, is GAGVSQSPSNKVTEKGKDVELRCDPISGHTALYWYRQSLGQGLEFLIYFQGNSAPDKSGLPSDRFSAERTGGSVSTLTIQRTQQEDSAVYLCASSARGAAADTQYFGPGTRLTVL.

V and J are TRBV4-2 and TRBJ1-1; no firm D call. This CDR3 has 16 residues. Trimming removed 7 bases from V and 3 bases from J, with 21 bases in between. Per germline, CDR1 LGHNA and CDR2 YNFKEQ. The CDR3, as DNA: TGTGCCAGCACCACCGCGGAATATCGGGGTGACACTGAAGCTTTCTTT. It yields the protein CASTTAEYRGDTEAFF.

This clonotype was counted only a few times. This rearrangement joins TRBV29-1 to TRBJ2-3; 7 nucleotides agree with TRBD1. Germline CDR1 is SQVTM and CDR2 is ANQGSEA. The CDR3 is 15 residues long. V lost 3 bases, J lost 0 bases, and 6 bases stayed unmatched. In DNA form, the CDR3 reads TGCAGCGTTGAGAGGACAGGCACTAGCACAGATACGCAGTATTTT. Amino acids: CSVERTGTSTDTQYF.

There are a few counts of this clonotype. Germline is not matched at one junction end, which may reflect a read error. The chain has TRBV18 and TRBJ1-2; 9 bases map to TRBD1. This CDR3 spans 16 amino acids. Germline assignment: CDR1 KGHSH and CDR2 LQKENI. Here the CDR3 DNA reads TGTGCCAGCGCACCCGAAACTCTGGGACAGGGCGATGGCTACACCTTC. Translated, it gives CASAPETLGQGDGYTF.

This clonotype was counted many times. V is TRBV7-9 and J is TRBJ2-1; D not resolved. This CDR3 region has 13 residues. CDR1 and CDR2 (germline): SEHNR, FQNEAQ (reference sequence). Trimming stripped 5 bases from V and 6 bases from J, with 11 bases between. CDR3 bases: TGTGCCAGCAGCCCCGAAAGGTTCAATGAGCAGTTCTTC. Translation gives CASSPERFNEQFF.

This clonotype was seen many times. The gene calls are TRBV5-3 and TRBJ1-1; the match to TRBD1 covers 10 bases. TRBV5-3 is an ORF for which the function is uncertain. The CDR3 is 18 amino acids. J was trimmed by 6 bases and V by 3 bases; bases with no gene match: 17. CDR3 protein: CARSSPNNWTGGSAEAFF. DNA for the CDR3: TGTGCCAGAAGCTCACCGAATAATTGGACAGGGGGATCCGCTGAAGCTTTCTTT.

This chain links TRBV6-2 or TRBV6-3 with TRBJ1-1, with D possibly being TRBD1 (5 bases). The V end was cut by 2 bases, the J end by 0 bases, with 10 bases between. From germline, CDR1 is MNHEY and CDR2 SVGEGT. This CDR3 has 15 amino acids. The CDR3 DNA reads TGTGCCAGCAGTTACAGGGGACTCATGAACACTGAAGCTTTCTTT. Its translation: CASSYRGLMNTEAFF.

This clonotype was counted many times. This chain links TRBV7-8 with TRBJ1-2; 9 nucleotides line up with TRBD1. This CDR3 contains 13 residues. The germline gives CDR1 SGHVS, CDR2 FQNEAQ. V lost 5 bases to trimming and J lost 8 bases; unmatched junction nucleotides: 6. The CDR3 region is CASSTQGAQGYTF. In DNA, the CDR3 is TGTGCCAGCAGCACACAGGGGGCGCAAGGCTACACCTTC.